Listed here is a single T cell receptor (beta chain). In the authors' methods: It was from reference gene primer amplification that nucleated cell counts were estimated. Measured with immunoSEQ multiplex PCR; TCRdb has only the in-frame clones, and not every one. V, J and clone size are those of that table, while D and trimming were read from the DNA. The top ten clones hold roughly 7.9% of a sample with more than 90,000 clones, around 85% of them seen once. The sample belongs to a study of blood T cell repertoires in COVID-19. About the research overall: Samples representing acute and convalescent COVID-19 were sourced from the United States, Italy and Spain.

V shed 1 base and J shed 7 bases, with 16 bases lying between them. CDR3 size: 15 residues. Germline CDR1 is LNHDA and CDR2 is SQIVND (reference sequence). Sequencing input: peripheral blood. The chain has TRBV19 and TRBJ2-5, with no clear D. The sequence was collected from a man in his sixties or seventies who had recovered from COVID-19. CDR3 in DNA: TGTGCCAGTAGTATAGGTTCTCTCTTTATGGCGACCCAGTACTTC. Translating gives CASSIGSLFMATQYF.